The entry that follows covers one T cell receptor beta chain sequence. The specificity of this receptor is unknown. It has no much larger one-base neighbor in the sample; base qualities were not kept. Genomic DNA was extracted with the Qiagen DNeasy kit from unsorted PBMCs and from negatively selected CD4+ and CD8+ fractions. Using primers that anneal to V and J segments, immunoSEQ multiplex PCR amplified the TCR beta CDR3 regions. A synthetic immune receptor repertoire was used to minimize amplification bias, and remaining bias was computationally removed after sequencing. Per the authors' processing: Custom Python scripts were used to quantify repertoire diversity as the Shannon entropy index. The unsorted, CD4+ and CD8+ repertoires were each analyzed separately, with the exception of combined analyses, where CD4+ and CD8+ sequences were merged in silico. The table was pulled from immuneACCESS by TCRdb, which kept in-frame rearrangements only. Such tables lose some clones; where checked, under half of the loss comes from unresolved V genes, and the rest has no known cause. The DNA was the basis for D and trimming; V, J and clone size are from that table. Present in this sample are under 80,000 clones, roughly 93% of which were seen just once. In total, the top ten clones hold around 2.5% of the sample.

These data are taken from a study of PD-1 blockade in classical Hodgkin lymphoma (dated by TCRdb to 2019 to 2021). With respect to the entire study: The study used TCR beta sequencing and CyTOF to define a peripheral blood immune signature of response to PD-1 blockade in classical Hodgkin lymphoma. Broad study findings and their caveats: Only a single clinical trial cohort was studied, and what caused the repertoire differences, possibly disease activity or prior therapy, remained undefined. Newly diagnosed patients were reported to have lower baseline TCR diversity than healthy donors, and relapsed/refractory patients were reported to have lower baseline TCR diversity still.

The CDR3 measures 13 amino acids from cysteine to phenylalanine. Of all the DNA, just the CDR3 is kept, 39 bases in frame from base 1. From the germline V gene (reference sequence), CDR1 is SGHKS and CDR2 is YYEKEE. Relative to germline, V is 0 bases shorter and J is 6 bases shorter, with 9 bases between their ends. This specimen's time point label, per the study, means: newly diagnosed, previously untreated cHL patient sample. To serve as a comparison group for the relapsed/refractory trial patients, PBMCs were sequenced from patients with newly diagnosed, previously untreated classical Hodgkin lymphoma. Peripheral blood was collected in 8 mL Vacutainer Cell Preparation Tubes, from which PBMCs were isolated by centrifugation and then cryopreserved.

This TCR was recovered from a human donor with classical Hodgkin lymphoma. Sequencing was performed on peripheral blood mononuclear cells (PBMCs). The rearranged chain carries TRBV5-5 and TRBJ1-2; the D gene is perhaps TRBD1, from 5 matching bases. The CDR3 protein sequence reads: CASSLERGHGYTF. The sequenced DNA: TGTGCCAGCAGCTTGGAGCGGGGACATGGCTACACCTTC.